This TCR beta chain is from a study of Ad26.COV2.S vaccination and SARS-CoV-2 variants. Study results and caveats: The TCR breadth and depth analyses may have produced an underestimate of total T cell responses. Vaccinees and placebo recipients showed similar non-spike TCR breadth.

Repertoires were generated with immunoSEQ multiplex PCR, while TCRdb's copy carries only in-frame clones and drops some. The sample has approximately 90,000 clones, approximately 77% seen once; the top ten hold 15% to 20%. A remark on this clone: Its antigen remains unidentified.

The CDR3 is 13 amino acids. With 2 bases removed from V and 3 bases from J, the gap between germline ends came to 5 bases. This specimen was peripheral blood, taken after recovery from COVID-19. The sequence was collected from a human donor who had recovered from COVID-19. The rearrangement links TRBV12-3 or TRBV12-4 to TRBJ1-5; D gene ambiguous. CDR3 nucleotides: TGTGCCAGCAGTTTAACAGTCAATCAGCCCCAGCATTTT. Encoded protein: CASSLTVNQPQHF.